Each of the 24 T cell receptor beta chains below was sequenced from the same sample in a study of response to subunit inactivated influenza vaccine. TCRdb re-derived calls from the RT-PCR reads in MiXCR, one entry per CDR3 protein. The top ten clones hold 12% of a sample with roughly 460,000 distinct CDR3 sequences, approximately 10% of them seen once. This specimen consisted of PBMCs from blood, obtained 40 to 50 days after vaccination. The receptors originated from a man aged 50 to 60 who received an inactivated influenza vaccine.

V is TRBV12-3 or TRBV12-4 and J is TRBJ1-4; D is possibly TRBD1 (5 bases). The CDR3 totals 15 residues. V lost 1 base, J lost 4 bases, and 10 bases lay in between. CDR3 DNA sequence: TGTGCCAGCAGTTTAGGGGGGATTGTTAATGAAAAACTGTTTTTT. Translation gives CASSLGGIVNEKLFF.

The rearrangement joins TRBV5-1 to TRBJ2-1, with D perhaps matching TRBD1 (7 bases). The CDR3 has 15 residues. From germline, CDR1 is SGHRS and CDR2 YFSETQ. V gave up 1 base and J gave up 7 bases, with 15 bases separating them. The CDR3: CASSLLTGEVNEQFF. The CDR3 bases are TGCGCCAGCAGCTTGCTCACAGGGGAGGTAAATGAGCAGTTCTTC.

Here the CDR3 reads CASSLGTGSSNQPQHF. CDR3 sequence (DNA): TGTGCCAGCAGCTTAGGCACAGGGAGTAGCAATCAGCCCCAGCATTTT. V gene TRBV7-9 combines with J gene TRBJ1-5; D may be TRBD1 (6 bases). Germline CDR1 and CDR2: SEHNR and FQNEAQ (reference sequence). V was shortened by 1 base and J by 0 bases, with 10 bases between the two germline ends. This CDR3 region has 16 residues.

Only a few counts were recorded for this clonotype. The chain employs TRBV20-1 and TRBJ2-7, with D uncertain. V dropped 0 bases and J dropped 5 bases, with 11 bases sitting between them. The germline V gene encodes CDR1 DFQATT and CDR2 SNEGSKA (reference sequence). The CDR3 is 13 amino acids. CDR3 in amino acids: CSAREHTRDEQYF. Here the CDR3 DNA reads TGCAGTGCTAGAGAACACACCCGAGACGAGCAGTACTTC.

The gene calls are TRBV5-1 and TRBJ1-1; D uncertain. Trimming took 4 bases from V and 4 from J, leaving 11 bases between them. The V gene's germline CDR1 is SGHRS and CDR2 YFSETQ. This CDR3 spans 13 amino acids. CDR3 DNA sequence: TGCGCCAGCAGCCTGAACCCGGGCACTGAAGCTTTCTTT. Translating it yields CASSLNPGTEAFF.

This clonotype was found a few times. This chain uses TRBV20-1 with TRBJ1-1, with 12 bases aligning to TRBD1. Germline V gene lookup returns CDR1 DFQATT and CDR2 SNEGSKA (reference sequence). V was clipped by 3 bases and J by 1 base; unmatched bases: 12. The CDR3 loop spans 18 amino acids. CDR3 residues: CSASWDRGLVQSNTEAFF. CDR3 nucleotides: TGCAGTGCTAGCTGGGACAGGGGGCTCGTACAATCGAACACTGAAGCTTTCTTT.

The chain has TRBV3-1 and TRBJ2-1, with 11 bases matching TRBD2. V was clipped by 6 bases and J by 5 bases; unmatched bases: 6. Looked up from germline, CDR1 is LGHDT and CDR2 is YNNKEL (reference sequence). This CDR3 contains 15 residues. CDR3: CASSPTSGSHNEQFF. The CDR3 region has the DNA TGTGCCAGCAGTCCTACTAGCGGGAGCCACAATGAGCAGTTCTTC.

J is TRBJ1-1 and V is TRBV5-1, with TRBD1 matching over 9 bases. The germline CDR1 and CDR2 sequences are SGHRS and YFSETQ. The length of the CDR3 is 17 residues. The V and J ends lost 0 bases and 8 bases, in that order; junction bases with no gene match: 14. CDR3 coding DNA: TGCGCCAGCAGCTTGGCCGGGACAGGGTTGATGGGAGAAGAAGCTTTCTTT. Translating gives CASSLAGTGLMGEEAFF.

This clonotype was observed at least ten times. V usage is TRBV30 and J usage is TRBJ1-2; the D is unclear. The CDR3 is 13 amino acids. The ends were cut back, 0 bases at V and 4 bases at J, with 9 bases in the middle. From germline, CDR1 is GTSNPN and CDR2 SVGIG (reference sequence). The CDR3 region has the DNA TGTGCCTGGAGTGTAGGTGGGATCTATGGCTACACCTTC. Protein product: CAWSVGGIYGYTF.

This clonotype showed up many times. The chain employs TRBV20-1 and TRBJ2-1, with D hard to call. CDR3 size: 11 residues. V lost 4 bases, J lost 12 bases, and 13 bases lay in between. CDR1 and CDR2 from the germline V gene are DFQATT and SNEGSKA (reference sequence). DNA of the CDR3: TGCAGTGCTACCGACCCCATGAGGCAGTTCTTC. Amino acid sequence: CSATDPMRQFF.

This chain uses TRBV7-2 with TRBJ2-1; tentatively, D is TRBD2 (5 bases). Trimming left V 5 bases short and J 7 bases short, with 12 bases between. CDR3 length: 13 residues. Germline loops: CDR1 SGHTA, CDR2 FQGNSA. The CDR3 spells CASSVVATNEQFF. The CDR3 region has the DNA TGTGCCAGCAGCGTGGTAGCGACGAATGAGCAGTTCTTC.

This clonotype showed up many times. The rearrangement links TRBV7-2 to TRBJ2-3, with D unclear. V was pared by 5 bases and J by 4 bases, with 7 bases between. Germline V gene lookup returns CDR1 SGHTA and CDR2 FQGNSA. The CDR3 is 12 amino acids. The CDR3: CASSRMADTQYF. The CDR3, as DNA: TGTGCCAGCAGCCGTATGGCAGATACGCAGTATTTT. Filled out from reference TRBV7-2 and TRBJ2-3, the complete variable domain reads GAGVSQSPSNKVTEKGKDVELRCDPISGHTALYWYRQSLGQGLEFLIYFQGNSAPDKSGLPSDRFSAERTGGSVSTLTIQRTQQEDSAVYLCASSRMADTQYFGPGTRLTVL.

The genes are TRBV29-1 and TRBJ1-2; perhaps TRBD1 as D (6 bases). The CDR3 loop spans 14 amino acids. Per germline, CDR1 SQVTM and CDR2 ANQGSEA. Deletions cut 6 bases from V and 4 bases from J, with 18 bases between. For the CDR3, the DNA is TGCAGCGTGACAGGAGGGGGATATGGCTATGGCTACACCTTC. It encodes CSVTGGGYGYGYTF.

This clonotype was found many times. The chain joins TRBV29-1 to TRBJ2-7; 12 bases match TRBD1. Germline-derived CDR1 and CDR2 are SQVTM and ANQGSEA. V was pared by 6 bases and J by 3 bases, with 12 bases of the junction left unmatched. The CDR3 consists of 16 residues. CDR3: CSVGGQGASGSYEQYF. In DNA form, the CDR3 reads TGCAGCGTCGGGGGACAGGGGGCTAGCGGGAGCTACGAGCAGTACTTC.

In this sample, this clonotype turned up many times. A read error may produce the germline difference seen at one junction end. V gene TRBV20-1 combines with J gene TRBJ2-7; no firm D call. Germline values: CDR1 DFQATT, CDR2 SNEGSKA (reference sequence). The length of the CDR3 is 11 residues. The CDR3 DNA reads as TGCAGCGCTATTAGAAGGGTCGAGCAGTACTTC. This encodes CSAIRRVEQYF.

The chain couples TRBV7-9 to TRBJ1-1, with TRBD1 matching 7 bases. The CDR3 runs to 15 residues. Germline CDR1 SEHNR, CDR2 FQNEAQ (reference sequence). V lost 5 bases to trimming and J lost 0 bases; unmatched junction nucleotides: 6. CDR3: CASSPTGTVNTEAFF. CDR3 nucleotides: TGTGCCAGCAGCCCAACCGGGACAGTGAACACTGAAGCTTTCTTT.

This clonotype was recorded a few times. This chain links TRBV12-3 or TRBV12-4 with TRBJ2-1; D possibly corresponds to TRBD2 (5 bases). V gave up 6 bases and J gave up 0 bases, with 12 bases separating them. This CDR3 is built from 15 residues. The CDR3, as DNA: TGTGCCAGCAGGGAGGATATGAGCTCCTACAATGAGCAGTTCTTC. Translated: CASREDMSSYNEQFF.

The gene calls are TRBV10-3 and TRBJ2-7, with D perhaps TRBD2 (5 bases). The CDR3 is 15 residues long. Trimming took 10 bases from V and 6 from J, leaving 25 bases between them. CDR1 is ENHRY, CDR2 SYGVKD, per germline. DNA for the CDR3: TGTGCCACCTTCACCGGCCCGGGGATCAGCGGCGAGCAGTACTTC. Translating gives CATFTGPGISGEQYF.

There are a few counts of this clonotype. The chain employs TRBV12-3 or TRBV12-4 and TRBJ2-5; weak D call: TRBD1 (5 bases). The CDR3 loop spans 17 amino acids. The V gene lost 8 bases and the J gene lost 3 bases, with 25 bases spanning the gap. The CDR3 loop reads CASSYSWGSLAEETQYF. The CDR3 nucleotides are TGTGCCAGCTCATATTCATGGGGCTCCTTGGCGGAAGAGACCCAGTACTTC.

This clonotype was seen a handful of times. The rearrangement joins TRBV29-1 to TRBJ2-1, with 9 nucleotides matching TRBD2. CDR3 size: 12 residues. Looked up from germline, CDR1 is SQVTM and CDR2 is ANQGSEA. The CDR3 region is CMVLAGYNEQFF. The CDR3 nucleotides read TGCATGGTACTAGCGGGTTACAATGAGCAGTTCTTC.

This clonotype showed up just a few times. The V and J genes are TRBV13 and TRBJ2-5; D is perhaps TRBD1 or TRBD2 (5 bases each). The CDR3 consists of 13 residues. V was shortened by 8 bases and J by 2 bases, with 12 bases between the two germline ends. Per germline, CDR1 PRHDT and CDR2 FYEKMQ (reference sequence). CDR3 protein: CASGERGQETQYF. CDR3 DNA: TGTGCCAGCGGAGAGAGGGGACAAGAGACCCAGTACTTC.

This chain links TRBV24-1 with TRBJ1-2; D is ambiguous. The CDR3 extends over 13 amino acids. Between the trimmed V and J ends, which lost 1 base and 3 bases, there was a span of 5 bases. The germline V gene has CDR1 KGHDR and CDR2 SFDVKD. The CDR3 spells CATSDLTDYGYTF. The DNA for the CDR3 is TGTGCCACCAGTGATTTAACTGACTATGGCTACACCTTC.

This clonotype was observed a few times. The J gene is TRBJ2-5, the V gene TRBV20-1; a weak D match, TRBD2 (6 bases). V dropped 6 bases and J dropped 3 bases, with 14 bases sitting between them. CDR3 length: 13 residues. Germline CDR1 DFQATT, CDR2 SNEGSKA (reference sequence). CDR3 bases: TGCAGTGCACCGGTTAGCGGTGAAGAGACCCAGTACTTC. It is translated as CSAPVSGEETQYF.

A few counts support this clonotype. The rearrangement links TRBV12-3 or TRBV12-4 to TRBJ1-6, with 8 bases matching TRBD1. The V gene end was trimmed by 11 bases and the J gene end by 8 bases; junction bases not matched to a gene: 8. This CDR3 is 13 amino acids long. The CDR3 is CAVGQGRYSPLHF. The DNA for the CDR3 is TGTGCCGTAGGACAGGGAAGGTATTCACCCCTCCACTTT.